Below, 16 T cell receptor beta chains from the same sample are listed, as sequenced in a study of immune cell composition in non-small cell lung cancer. The protocol was immunoSEQ multiplex PCR, while the TCRdb copy is restricted to in-frame clones and leaves out a portion. Seen here are 1,500 to 2,000 clones, 75% to 85% observed once, and the top ten hold roughly 9.8%. Normal lung was taken at the farthest possible site, at least 3 cm from tumour. Sample: non-adjacent lung tissue. The receptor set was obtained from a human donor with non-small cell lung cancer.

The J gene is TRBJ2-2, the V gene TRBV11-3, with TRBD2 as a possible D gene (5 bases). Germline V lookup: CDR1 SGHNT, CDR2 YENEEA. The CDR3 runs to 17 residues. The ends were cut back, 1 base at V and 0 bases at J, with 12 bases in the middle. DNA of the CDR3: TGTGCCAGCAGCTTAGGGGTTAGCGCCGCGAACACCGGGGAGCTGTTTTTT. Translating it yields CASSLGVSAANTGELFF.

The rearrangement uses TRBV2 and TRBJ2-7; D unclear. Germline V gene data show CDR1 as SNHLY and CDR2 as FYNNEI. The CDR3 extends over 15 amino acids. Trimming took off 8 bases at V and 7 bases at J, with 24 bases between the two ends. The CDR3 region is CASGEGSGRPTEQYF. In nucleotides, the CDR3 is TGTGCCAGCGGCGAAGGGTCTGGCAGGCCCACGGAGCAGTACTTC. Together with reference TRBV2 and TRBJ2-7, the CDR3 gives the full variable domain: EPEVTQTPSHQVTQMGQEVILRCVPISNHLYFYWYRQILGQKVEFLVSFYNNEISEKSEIFDDQFSVERPDGSNFTLKIRSTKLEDSAMYFCASGEGSGRPTEQYFGPGTRLTVT.

This chain connects TRBV18 to TRBJ2-1; tentative D call: TRBD1 (6 bases). The V end lost 3 bases, the J end lost 6 bases, and 27 bases lay between the germline ends. The CDR3 runs to 19 residues. The germline CDR1 and CDR2 sequences are KGHSH and LQKENI. For the CDR3, the DNA is TGTGCCAGCTCACCGGTCACGACAGGAGCATACGTGCAGCCCAATGAGCAGTTCTTC. Translated: CASSPVTTGAYVQPNEQFF.

The V call is TRBV7-6, the J call TRBJ2-1; 8 nucleotides match TRBD1. The V and J ends lost 5 bases and 8 bases, in that order; junction bases with no gene match: 17. Germline-derived CDR1 and CDR2 are SGHVS and FNYEAQ. The CDR3 is made up of 17 amino acids. The CDR3 DNA follows: TGTGCCAGCAGCCTCCGGACAGGGTCATATTTCGGCGATGAGCAGTTCTTC. Protein: CASSLRTGSYFGDEQFF.

The chain carries TRBV7-9 and TRBJ1-6; D is ambiguous. CDR3 length: 13 residues. Trimming cost V 5 bases and J 3 bases, with 5 bases left between them. Germline CDR1 SEHNR, CDR2 FQNEAQ (reference sequence). CDR3 sequence reads: CASSERYNSPLHF. The CDR3 DNA follows: TGTGCCAGCAGCGAGCGCTATAATTCACCCCTCCACTTT. Supplemented by reference TRBV7-9 and TRBJ1-6, the full variable domain reads DTGVSQNPRHKITKRGQNVTFRCDPISEHNRLYWYRQTLGQGPEFLTYFQNEAQLEKSRLLSDRFSAERPKGSFSTLEIQRTEQGDSAMYLCASSERYNSPLHFGNGTRLTVT.

The gene calls are TRBV7-2 and TRBJ2-5; tentative D call: TRBD2 (6 bases). Germline assignment: CDR1 SGHTA and CDR2 FQGNSA. The CDR3 length is 14 residues. With 5 bases removed from V and 4 bases from J, the gap between germline ends came to 14 bases. DNA of the CDR3: TGTGCCAGCAGCACGATCGGAGGGCTAGAGACCCAGTACTTC. The encoded protein is CASSTIGGLETQYF. The full variable domain, its missing parts supplied by reference TRBV7-2 and TRBJ2-5, is GAGVSQSPSNKVTEKGKDVELRCDPISGHTALYWYRQSLGQGLEFLIYFQGNSAPDKSGLPSDRFSAERTGGSVSTLTIQRTQQEDSAVYLCASSTIGGLETQYFGPGTRLLVL.

This clone was detected a few times. This chain uses TRBV9 with TRBJ2-1, with TRBD2 matching 7 bases. Germline V gene data show CDR1 as SGDLS and CDR2 as YYNGEE. The CDR3 spans 14 residues. Trimming at V came to 7 bases and at J to 2 bases, leaving 6 bases not matched to a gene. DNA of the CDR3: TGTGCCAGCTCGCGGCGGGGGACCTACAATGAGCAGTTCTTC. Protein sequence: CASSRRGTYNEQFF.

V and J are TRBV4-1 and TRBJ1-1; D is ambiguous. V lost 7 bases, J lost 4 bases, and 19 bases lay in between. This CDR3 spans 15 amino acids. Germline lookup yields CDR1 MGHRA and CDR2 YSYEKL. The CDR3 coding sequence is TGCGCCAGCACCGAAGAAGGCACCAGCGGCACTGAAGCTTTCTTT. This encodes CASTEEGTSGTEAFF.

The CDR3, as DNA: TGTGCCAGCAGCCAACTACAGGGAACGGGGAATTCACCCCTCCACTTT. Amino acids: CASSQLQGTGNSPLHF. This chain links TRBV5-8 with TRBJ1-6, with a weak D call TRBD1 (6 bases). Germline loops: CDR1 SGHTS, CDR2 YDEGEE. The CDR3 has 16 amino acids. V was pared by 4 bases and J by 7 bases, with 18 bases between.

The J gene is TRBJ1-5, the V gene TRBV19; D unresolved. The V end was cut by 9 bases, the J end by 3 bases, with 12 bases between. There are 13 residues in the CDR3. The germline gives CDR1 LNHDA, CDR2 SQIVND (reference sequence). The CDR3 is CASSLALNQPQHF. The CDR3 DNA reads as TGTGCCAGCAGTTTAGCCCTCAATCAGCCCCAGCATTTT.

The V call is TRBV7-3, the J call TRBJ2-2; D unclear. This CDR3 is 14 amino acids long. Per germline, CDR1 SGHTA and CDR2 FQGTGA. Trimming cost V 2 bases and J 3 bases, with 7 bases left between them. Written as DNA, the CDR3 is TGTGCCAGCAGCTTATTGTATGACACCGGGGAGCTGTTTTTT. It codes for CASSLLYDTGELFF.

The chain couples TRBV5-1 to TRBJ1-2, with 7 bases fitting TRBD1. Germline CDR1 and CDR2: SGHRS and YFSETQ. J lost 5 bases, V lost 0 bases, and 4 bases had no gene match. The CDR3 runs 14 residues. Here the CDR3 reads CASSLEGGRYGYTF. CDR3 sequence (DNA): TGCGCCAGCAGCTTGGAAGGGGGCCGATATGGCTACACCTTC.

The DNA for the CDR3 is TGTGCCAGCAGTGTCGACGGACGGGGGACCTACGAGCAGTACTTC. Amino acids: CASSVDGRGTYEQYF. The rearrangement uses TRBV6-1 and TRBJ2-7; D perhaps matches TRBD2 (6 bases). The V and J ends lost 4 bases and 2 bases respectively, with 15 bases between them. In germline, CDR1 is MNHNS, CDR2 SASEGT. The length of the CDR3 is 15 residues.

The V gene is TRBV5-8, the J gene TRBJ1-1, with 10 bases identical to TRBD1. Germline trimming cut 4 bases from V and 5 bases from J; bases unmatched to any gene: 8. Germline loops: CDR1 SGHTS, CDR2 YDEGEE. This CDR3 is built from 15 residues. This chain's CDR3 is CASSRVGTGVTEAFF. In nucleotides, the CDR3 is TGTGCCAGCAGCAGAGTCGGGACAGGGGTTACTGAAGCTTTCTTT.

The chain recombines TRBV5-6 with TRBJ2-7, with no clear D. The length of the CDR3 is 15 residues. Germline lookup yields CDR1 SGHDT and CDR2 YYEEEE. V was trimmed by 0 bases and J by 3 bases, leaving 13 bases between them. CDR3: CASSLGRDRLYEQYF. The CDR3 DNA follows: TGTGCCAGCAGCTTGGGACGAGACCGACTCTACGAGCAGTACTTC.

J is TRBJ2-2 and V is TRBV5-4; the match to TRBD1 covers 8 bases. The J segment lost 3 bases and the V segment lost 4 bases, leaving 2 bases of the junction unmatched. Per the germline V gene, CDR1 is SGHNT and CDR2 is YYREEE (reference sequence). The CDR3 consists of 14 residues. The DNA for the CDR3 is TGTGCCAGCAGCCCGGGACAGGACACCGGGGAGCTGTTTTTT. This gives the protein CASSPGQDTGELFF.